This TCR beta chain was captured by sequencing in a study of beta chain features in type 1 diabetes. Reverse transcription of all isolated RNA meant that expressed TCRB transcripts were sequenced. The data were produced by immunoSEQ multiplex PCR, yet TCRdb's version contains in-frame clones alone and is incomplete. This sample has some 360,000 clones; roughly a fifth occur once, and the top ten carry approximately 0.046%. Germline V gene sequence: CDR1 SNHLY, CDR2 FYNNEI. The CDR3 consists of 13 residues. The J segment lost 3 bases and the V segment lost 7 bases, leaving 4 bases of the junction unmatched.

The chain is built from TRBV2 and TRBJ2-7; 9 nucleotides match TRBD2. Sequencing input: naive CD4+ T cells from blood. The clonotype comes from a woman aged 18-29 years in good health. For the CDR3, the DNA is TGTGCCAGCACTCTAGCGGGGAACTACGAGCAGTACTTC. Translation: CASTLAGNYEQYF.